These T cell receptor beta chains were read from a single sample in a study of lymphopenia after photon versus proton radiotherapy. Assay: immunoSEQ multiplex PCR; the TCRdb copy retains only in-frame clones and omits some. The sample comprises 60,000 or so clones, approximately 86% of which are singletons, and about 2.3% rests with the top ten. Sequencing was performed on peripheral blood, taken from a patient treated with photon-based radiotherapy. The receptor source for this set is a man aged 35 to 55 with gastric cancer. Both conserved end residues are part of each CDR3. D genes are given only for firm matches. A row's size may be missing; if present it is once, few, many or a size class.

D | size | J | V | length | DNA | CDR3
NA | NA | TRBJ2-7 | TRBV23-1 | 14 | TGCGCCAGCAGTCAAATCCTTAACCCCTACGAGCAGTACTTC | CASSQILNPYEQYF
NA | few | TRBJ2-7 | TRBV5-4 | 11 | TGTGCCAGCAGCTCCGACAGCGAGCAGTACTTC | CASSSDSEQYF
NA | NA | TRBJ2-2 | TRBV30 | 14 | TGTGCCTGGAGTCGGCCCCCAAACACCGGGGAGCTGTTTTTT | CAWSRPPNTGELFF
NA | NA | TRBJ1-1 | TRBV29-1 | 12 | TGCAGCGTTGACGGAGGGGACCCTGAAGCTTTCTTT | CSVDGGDPEAFF
NA | NA | TRBJ2-7 | TRBV2 | 14 | TGTGCCAGCAGCGCAGACGAAGCCTCCTACGAGCAGTACTTC | CASSADEASYEQYF
TRBD1 | NA | TRBJ1-1 | TRBV19 | 15 | TGTGCCAGTAGTGGGAGGCAGGGGGCGCGTAAAGAAGCTTTCTTT | CASSGRQGARKEAFF
TRBD1 | NA | TRBJ1-1 | TRBV2 | 14 | TGTGCCAGCAGCCCCGGGACAGTGAACACTGAAGCTTTCTTT | CASSPGTVNTEAFF
TRBD2 | NA | TRBJ2-5 | TRBV7-2 | 15 | TGTGCCAGCAGCTCCTTTAGCGGGTCCCGAGAGACCCAGTACTTC | CASSSFSGSRETQYF
NA | NA | TRBJ1-4 | TRBV30 | 10 | TGTGCCTGGGGGAATGAAAAACTGTTTTTT | CAWGNEKLFF
TRBD1 | NA | TRBJ1-2 | TRBV5-8 | 17 | TGTGCCAGCAGCAGGAACAGGGGGCCGATTCCTAACTATGGCTACACCTTC | CASSRNRGPIPNYGYTF
TRBD1 | NA | TRBJ2-5 | TRBV7-2 | 14 | TGTGCCAGCAGCCCCGGGACAGGCGAAGAGACCCAGTACTTC | CASSPGTGEETQYF
NA | once | TRBJ2-2 | TRBV9 | 13 | TGTGCCAGCAGCGGGAGGGGGCCCGGGGAGCTGTTTTTT | CASSGRGPGELFF
NA | NA | TRBJ2-4 | TRBV19 | 11 | TGTGCCAGTAGTATAGAAGCCATTCAGTACTTC | CASSIEAIQYF
NA | few | TRBJ1-2 | TRBV30 | 12 | TGTGCCTGGAGTGTCCAGGGCTATGGCTACACCTTC | CAWSVQGYGYTF
TRBD1 | NA | TRBJ2-7 | TRBV6-6 | 12 | TGTGCCAGCGGGACAGGCGCCTACGAGCAGTACTTC | CASGTGAYEQYF
NA | NA | TRBJ1-2 | TRBV18 | 13 | TGTGCCAGCTCACCAGAGGGGCGTGGTGGCTACACCTTC | CASSPEGRGGYTF
TRBD1 | NA | TRBJ1-3 | TRBV30 | 15 | TGTGCCTGGAGTGTAGGGACAGGGCCGTATAGAGCCATATATTTT | CAWSVGTGPYRAIYF
NA | NA | TRBJ2-7 | TRBV15 | 13 | TGTGCCACCAGCAGAGACAGGGACCACGAGCAGTACTTC | CATSRDRDHEQYF
NA | NA | TRBJ1-5 | TRBV9 | 13 | TGTGCCAGCAGCGTAGGGGGTGGTCAGCCCCAGCATTTT | CASSVGGGQPQHF
NA | NA | TRBJ1-2 | TRBV11-2 | 14 | TGTGCCAGCAGCTTAGCTGGGGGCAACTATGGCTACACCTTC | CASSLAGGNYGYTF
NA | few | TRBJ1-2 | TRBV7-9 | 12 | TGTGCCAGCAGCCTAGGGAGCCATGGCTACACCTTC | CASSLGSHGYTF
NA | NA | TRBJ1-2 | TRBV5-4 | 15 | TGTGCCAGCAGCTTTCCAGGGACCTCTAACTATGGCTACACCTTC | CASSFPGTSNYGYTF
TRBD1 | NA | TRBJ1-6 | TRBV7-2 | 13 | TGTGCCAGCAGCCAAGACAGGGATTCACCCCTCCACTTT | CASSQDRDSPLHF
NA | NA | TRBJ2-1 | TRBV19 | 11 | TGTGCCACCCAGGGAGACAATGAGCAGTTCTTC | CATQGDNEQFF
NA | NA | TRBJ2-3 | TRBV4-3 | 14 | TGCGCCAGCAGCCCGGGGGTCATGGTAGATACGCAGTATTTT | CASSPGVMVDTQYF
TRBD2 | NA | TRBJ2-5 | TRBV5-4 | 15 | TGTGCCAGCAGCTCCCCACGGGGGGGCGAGGAGACCCAGTACTTC | CASSSPRGGEETQYF
NA | NA | TRBJ1-1 | TRBV30 | 13 | TGTGCCTGTACGGGACAATTGAACACTGAAGCTTTCTTT | CACTGQLNTEAFF
TRBD1 | NA | TRBJ1-1 | TRBV30 | 13 | TGTGCCTGGACCCGACAGGGGACCACTGAAGCTTTCTTT | CAWTRQGTTEAFF
NA | NA | TRBJ1-6 | TRBV2 | 15 | TGTGCCAGCAGCCCAGGCGTCTCCTATAATTCACCCCTCCACTTT | CASSPGVSYNSPLHF
NA | NA | TRBJ2-7 | TRBV29-1 | 16 | TGCAGCGTTGAAGATCGAGGGGGGCACCCCCCTAACGAGCAGTACTTC | CSVEDRGGHPPNEQYF
TRBD2 | NA | TRBJ2-2 | TRBV7-2 | 16 | TGTGCCAGCAGCCCACGGGGGGGCTACTACACCGGGGAGCTGTTTTTT | CASSPRGGYYTGELFF
NA | NA | TRBJ1-2 | TRBV5-6 | 14 | TGTGCCAGCAGCGTGGGGGGGCTTGACTATGGCTACACCTTC | CASSVGGLDYGYTF
NA | NA | TRBJ1-1 | TRBV11-3 | 13 | TGTGCCAGCCAACGGGCAGGGGCCTCTGAAGCTTTCTTT | CASQRAGASEAFF
TRBD2 | NA | TRBJ2-1 | TRBV7-2 | 15 | TGTGCCAGCAGCCCCCAAGGGAGCGGGGGGGATGAGCAGTTCTTC | CASSPQGSGGDEQFF
TRBD1 | NA | TRBJ2-2 | TRBV6-5 | 15 | TGTGCCAGCAGCCCCGGGACAGCCCACACCGGGGAGCTGTTTTTT | CASSPGTAHTGELFF
NA | NA | TRBJ2-7 | TRBV5-1 | 14 | TGCGCCAGCAGCCCGAGGCCGGGTTCCTACGAGCAGTACTTC | CASSPRPGSYEQYF
NA | NA | TRBJ2-2 | TRBV29-1 | 13 | TGCAGCGTTTGGACAGGGAGGGACGGGGAGCTGTTTTTT | CSVWTGRDGELFF
NA | once | TRBJ1-1 | TRBV6-5 | 14 | TGTGCCAGCAGTTACTCGACTCCGGGCACTGAAGCTTTCTTT | CASSYSTPGTEAFF
NA | NA | TRBJ1-6 | TRBV6-5 | 16 | TGTGCCAGCAGTTACCAGCGGGAGGGGGTTAATTCACCCCTCCACTTT | CASSYQREGVNSPLHF
NA | NA | TRBJ2-7 | TRBV6-5 | 15 | TGTGCCAGCAGCTCCCGGCAGGGGGGACATCGCGAGCAGTACTTC | CASSSRQGGHREQYF